This record covers a single T cell receptor beta chain. No antigen is known for it. There are no base qualities to consult, and no much larger clone falls within one base. V gives up 1 base and J gives up 4 bases, and the segment between their germline ends measures 19 bases. Taken from cysteine to phenylalanine, the CDR3 has 17 residues. This entry keeps only the CDR3 DNA: 51 bases, framed from base 1. The germline V gene yields LGHNA for CDR1 and YSLEER for CDR2. This specimen belongs to a study of T cell changes during pregnancy in multiple sclerosis (dated by TCRdb to about 2019). Concerning the study at large: The study examined how the T cell repertoire changed over the course of pregnancy in women with multiple sclerosis.

The protocol used for the library was the immunoSEQ multiplex PCR assay. Here the immuneACCESS table is served through TCRdb, limited to in-frame sequences with V and J called. Missing clones are a known gap in these copies; in checked studies unresolved V genes cover under half, and the rest lacks a known reason. The sample includes some 27,000 clones, with roughly nine tenths observed a single time. The top ten hold about 0.8% of the sample. The sample was CD4+ T cells from peripheral blood mononuclear cells, taken in the second trimester of pregnancy. This TCR was sampled from a female donor with multiple sclerosis, enrolled in a pregnancy study. This chain is built from TRBV4-3 and TRBJ2-5; TRBD2 is perhaps the D gene, given 6 matching bases. The CDR3 reads as follows: CASSQGATGGDAETQYF. The nucleotide sequence is TGCGCCAGCAGCCAAGGAGCGACGGGCGGGGATGCAGAGACCCAGTACTTC.